Sequencing of this TCR beta chain was carried out in a study of glioma-infiltrating T cells. Amplification of TCR alpha and beta CDR3 regions from RNA used iRepertoire nested multiplex PCR. Input was about 100-450 ng of tissue mRNA or PBMC total RNA. Each CDR3 protein gets one entry after TCRdb re-called the multiplex PCR reads with MiXCR. The data show some 3,100 distinct CDR3 sequences, around 86% seen once. Concerning this clonotype: Its antigen is still unknown. Because this beta chain is a stray read in a library intended to capture alpha chains, its abundance should not be given much weight.

Study-wide results and caveats: Very few CDR3 sequences were shared between tissue and blood. Non-neoplastic patients had below-expected tissue-blood divergence, while all gliomas exceeded expectation.

Trimming took off 1 base at V and 12 bases at J, with 10 bases between the two ends. Germline-derived CDR1 and CDR2 are DFQATT and SNEGSKA (reference sequence). The CDR3 contains 12 residues. Specimen: glioma tissue, nonneoplastic brain tissue, or PBMCs (not recorded which). The rearrangement links TRBV20-1 to TRBJ1-6; D perhaps matches TRBD1 (5 bases). This TCR derives from a human donor with low-grade glioma or glioblastoma, undergoing nonglioma brain surgery, or in good health (not recorded which). The CDR3 sequence: CSARVITGPLHF. The CDR3 bases are TGCAGTGCTAGAGTTATTACAGGACCCCTCCACTTT.